The 20 T cell receptor beta chains given below trace back to one sample, sequenced in a study of T cells after yellow fever vaccination. MiXCR, applied by TCRdb to the 5' RACE reads, yields one record per CDR3 protein. The table has some 350,000 distinct CDR3 sequences, almost 4% seen once. Here the sequenced sample was PBMCs, taken 5 days after the yellow fever booster vaccination. These receptors came from a man younger than 35 who received the YFV17D yellow fever vaccine.

This clonotype was seen many times. The chain uses TRBV18 and TRBJ1-3; possible D gene TRBD1, 6 bases. V was trimmed by 3 bases and J by 4 bases, leaving 10 bases between them. Germline CDR1 and CDR2: KGHSH and LQKENI. The CDR3 loop spans 14 amino acids. The CDR3 nucleotides read TGTGCCAGCTCACCGGACAGTGCCGGAAACACCATATATTTT. Protein: CASSPDSAGNTIYF. Variable domain in full (rest from reference TRBV18 and TRBJ1-3): NAGVMQNPRHLVRRRGQEARLRCSPMKGHSHVYWYRQLPEEGLKFMVYLQKENIIDESGMPKERFSAEFPKEGPSILRIQQVVRGDSAAYFCASSPDSAGNTIYFGEGSWLTVV.

V gene TRBV11-2 combines with J gene TRBJ2-1; D may be TRBD2 (5 bases). The V end lost 5 bases, the J end lost 3 bases, and 11 bases lay between the germline ends. Germline V gene sequence: CDR1 SGHAT, CDR2 FQNNGV. This CDR3 is 14 amino acids long. The CDR3 is CASSPGMHYNEQFF. CDR3 DNA: TGTGCCAGCAGCCCCGGGATGCACTACAATGAGCAGTTCTTC. The complete variable domain, with remaining parts taken from reference TRBV11-2 and TRBJ2-1, reads EAGVAQSPRYKIIEKRQSVAFWCNPISGHATLYWYQQILGQGPKLLIQFQNNGVVDDSQLPKDRFSAERLKGVDSTLKIQPAKLEDSAVYLCASSPGMHYNEQFFGPGTRLTVL.

This clonotype was recorded many times. The chain recombines TRBV21-1 with TRBJ2-7; the table's D call TRBD1 went unverified against the DNA. TRBV21-1 is shown as a pseudogene. CDR3 length: 17 amino acids. DNA of the CDR3: TGTGCCAGCAGCATAGGAGAACACAGGGAAAAGTCCTACGAGCAGTACGTC. This gives the protein CASSIGEHREKSYEQYV.

This clonotype was found many times. This CDR3 reads CASKSQGIGKNIQYF. The CDR3 nucleotides are TGTGCCAGCAAGTCCCAGGGGATTGGCAAAAACATTCAGTACTTC. The chain joins TRBV7-2 to TRBJ2-4, with D possibly TRBD1 on 6 matching bases. Germline assignment: CDR1 SGHTA and CDR2 FQGNSA. Deletions cut 7 bases from V and 3 bases from J, with 16 bases between. The CDR3 totals 15 residues. The variable domain in full, with the rest retrieved from reference TRBV7-2 and TRBJ2-4, is GAGVSQSPSNKVTEKGKDVELRCDPISGHTALYWYRQSLGQGLEFLIYFQGNSAPDKSGLPSDRFSAERTGGSVSTLTIQRTQQEDSAVYLCASKSQGIGKNIQYFGAGTRLSVL.

This clonotype appeared many times. The CDR3 spells CSATSGTGVHEQYV. CDR3 nucleotides: TGCAGTGCCACGTCCGGGACAGGGGTACACGAGCAGTACGTC. The V gene is TRBV20-1, the J gene TRBJ2-7, with 10 bases identical to TRBD1. Trimming cost V 6 bases and J 5 bases; bases outside gene matches: 10. CDR1 is DFQATT and CDR2 is SNEGSKA in the germline V gene (reference sequence). There are 14 residues in the CDR3.

This clonotype was seen only a few times. The rearrangement links TRBV20-1 to TRBJ1-5; D is possibly TRBD1 (5 bases). V was trimmed by 3 bases and J by 1 base, leaving 10 bases between them. This CDR3 is built from 14 residues. Germline-derived CDR1 and CDR2 are DFQATT and SNEGSKA (reference sequence). The CDR3 DNA follows: TGCAGTGCTAGCAAGGGGATAAGCAATCAGCCCCAGCATTTT. The encoded protein is CSASKGISNQPQHF.

This clonotype was found a few times. The chain uses TRBV12-5 and TRBJ1-2; maybe TRBD1 (5 bases). The CDR3 contains 15 residues. In germline, CDR1 is LGHNT, CDR2 FRNRAP. V lost 0 bases, J lost 7 bases, and 15 bases lay in between. DNA of the CDR3: TGTGCTAGTGGTTTGGTCGACATAGGGGTTTTTGGCTACACCTTC. Protein: CASGLVDIGVFGYTF.

The sample holds many counts of this clonotype. This chain joins TRBV15 and TRBJ2-7, with D unresolved. Trimming stripped 0 bases from V and 5 bases from J, with 5 bases between. The germline V gene encodes CDR1 LNHNV and CDR2 YYDKDF (reference sequence). The CDR3 has 12 amino acids. The chain's CDR3 is CATSRDWNEQYV. The CDR3 region has the DNA TGTGCCACCAGCAGAGATTGGAACGAGCAGTACGTC.

This clonotype was seen only a few times. This may be a read error, as it is one base from a much larger clone. The rearrangement uses TRBV7-2 and TRBJ2-6, with 8 bases that match TRBD1. V trimming: 2 bases; J trimming: 2 bases; junction bases outside the gene matches: 2. The CDR3 loop spans 16 amino acids. Germline loops: CDR1 SGHTA, CDR2 FQGNSA. The CDR3 protein is CASSLQTGAGANVLTF. The CDR3, as DNA: TGTGCCAGCAGCTTACAGACAGGGGCTGGGGCCAACGTCCTGACTTTC.

J is TRBJ1-6 and V is TRBV2; D may be TRBD1 (5 bases). Trimming stripped 6 bases from V and 7 bases from J, with 10 bases between. This CDR3 comprises 13 residues. CDR1 is SNHLY and CDR2 is FYNNEI in the germline V gene. The CDR3, as DNA: TGTGCCAGCAGCGGGACTGGGAATTCACCCCTCCACTTT. Amino acid sequence: CASSGTGNSPLHF. Variable domain in full (rest from reference TRBV2 and TRBJ1-6): EPEVTQTPSHQVTQMGQEVILRCVPISNHLYFYWYRQILGQKVEFLVSFYNNEISEKSEIFDDQFSVERPDGSNFTLKIRSTKLEDSAMYFCASSGTGNSPLHFGNGTRLTVT.

The chain uses TRBV27 and TRBJ1-1; 10 bases map to TRBD1. The CDR3 sequence is 14 residues long. Germline assignment: CDR1 MNHEY and CDR2 SMNVEV (reference sequence). The V and J ends lost 6 bases and 4 bases, in that order; junction bases with no gene match: 5. DNA of the CDR3: TGTGCCAGCAGGGAGACAGGGGGCGGCACTGAAGCTTTCTTT. Its translation is CASRETGGGTEAFF.

The CDR3: CASRGLAGGTSQYF. The CDR3 DNA sequence: TGTGCCAGCAGAGGACTAGCGGGGGGGACTTCCCAGTACTTC. The chain is built from TRBV5-6 and TRBJ2-5; 15 nucleotides line up with TRBD2. V lost 5 bases and J lost 9; bases outside the gene matches: 5. Germline V lookup: CDR1 SGHDT, CDR2 YYEEEE. The CDR3 loop spans 14 amino acids.

This clonotype was counted a few times. The V call is TRBV7-3, the J call TRBJ1-4; D may be TRBD1 (5 bases). CDR3 length equals 15 residues. Germline V gives CDR1 SGHTA, CDR2 FQGTGA. Trimming shortened V by 5 bases and J by 8 bases, and 18 bases separated the two germline ends. CDR3 in amino acids: CASSRSGRGGEKLFF. The CDR3 bases are TGTGCCAGCAGCCGCTCGGGGCGCGGCGGGGAAAAACTGTTTTTT.

The chain uses TRBV5-1 and TRBJ2-3; 11 bases map to TRBD2. CDR1 and CDR2 (germline): SGHRS, YFSETQ. This CDR3 spans 17 amino acids. V was pared by 3 bases and J by 0 bases, with 6 bases of the junction left unmatched. The CDR3 DNA sequence: TGCGCCAGCAGCTGGCCTAGCGGGGGGCTGAGCACAGATACGCAGTATTTT. Residues: CASSWPSGGLSTDTQYF.

Ten or more counts support this clonotype. The rearrangement uses TRBV27 and TRBJ2-2; the D gene is possibly TRBD2 (7 bases). Germline V gene data show CDR1 as MNHEY and CDR2 as SMNVEV (reference sequence). The V gene lost 10 bases and the J gene lost 1 base, with 16 bases spanning the gap. The CDR3 runs to 15 residues. The CDR3 bases are TGTGCCACCACTCCGAGGGGGGGGAACACCGGGGAGCTGTTTTTT. This encodes CATTPRGGNTGELFF.

This clonotype appeared a few times. This sequence joins TRBV5-1 and TRBJ2-1; 12 bases align to TRBD2. The CDR3 is made up of 15 amino acids. Germline V gives CDR1 SGHRS, CDR2 YFSETQ. J lost 7 bases, V lost 1 base, and 3 bases had no gene match. The CDR3 sequence is CASSLKLAGGNEQFF. The CDR3 region has the DNA TGCGCCAGCAGCTTGAAACTAGCGGGGGGAAATGAGCAGTTCTTC.

V and J are TRBV10-2 and TRBJ1-1; 7 positions match TRBD1. Germline trimming cut 5 bases from V and 10 bases from J; bases unmatched to any gene: 10. The CDR3 is 13 amino acids. Germline CDR1 and CDR2: WSHSY and SAAADI. The CDR3, as DNA: TGCGCCAGCAGTCCTCAGGGGGAAGTAGGAGCTTTCTTT. Translation: CASSPQGEVGAFF.

This clonotype was counted ten times or more. The genes are TRBV27 and TRBJ2-3, with 9 bases identical to TRBD1. Germline V CDR1 and CDR2: MNHEY, SMNVEV (reference sequence). With V trimmed by 6 bases and J by 4 bases, 8 bases remained unmatched. The CDR3 totals 15 residues. CDR3 coding DNA: TGTGCCAGCAGCGCCCCGGGACAGGGCCCAGATACGCAGTATTTT. Translating gives CASSAPGQGPDTQYF.

The rearrangement joins TRBV6-5 to TRBJ2-5; no clear D. CDR1 and CDR2 (germline): MNHEY, SVGAGI. The CDR3 covers 14 residues. V was trimmed by 6 bases and J by 5 bases, leaving 16 bases between them. The CDR3 sequence: CASSLMRLGETQYF. The CDR3 DNA reads TGTGCCAGCAGCCTAATGCGCCTGGGTGAGACCCAGTACTTC.

The chain is built from TRBV6-5 and TRBJ2-5; 7 bases fit TRBD1. V gave up 7 bases and J gave up 9 bases; unmatched junction bases: 8. Germline V gene data show CDR1 as MNHEY and CDR2 as SVGAGI. The length of the CDR3 is 12 residues. In DNA, the CDR3 is TGTGCCAGCAAGGACAGGTCAGCGGCCCAGTACTTC. As protein: CASKDRSAAQYF.